A selection of T cell receptor beta chains follows, all from one sample in a study of OX40 agonist ivuxolimab in advanced cancers. Sequenced by immunoSEQ multiplex PCR; TCRdb stores in-frame clones only, minus some. The sample carries 55,000 to 70,000 clones, about 80% recorded once. Source: CD4+ or CD8+ T cells sorted from blood, taken in a trial of the OX40 agonist ivuxolimab. Receptors were obtained from an adult with an advanced solid tumor such as melanoma, head and neck, liver or kidney cancer. CDR3s include the opening cysteine and the closing phenylalanine or tryptophan. A D gene is named only where the DNA matches it firmly. The size field is filled for only some rows; it gives once, few, many or a size class.

D gene	V gene	J gene	clone size	CDR3 DNA	CDR3 protein
.	TRBV5-6	TRBJ2-7	.	TGTGCCAGCGCCTCAGGACCCTACGAGCAGTACTTC	CASASGPYEQYF
.	TRBV5-1	TRBJ2-1	.	TGCGCCAGCAGCTTTCGGGACGGTTCCTACAATGAGCAGTTCTTC	CASSFRDGSYNEQFF
TRBD2	TRBV28	TRBJ2-7	.	TGTGCCAGCAGTGTCGCGGGAGATTCGTACGAGCAGTACTTC	CASSVAGDSYEQYF
.	TRBV19	TRBJ2-3	.	TGTGCCAGTAGTAACCGTCAGGGGCTGAGCACAGATACGCAGTATTTT	CASSNRQGLSTDTQYF
.	TRBV7-9	TRBJ2-7	.	TGTGCCAGCAGCCCCCGCGGCGGACAAATCAACGAGCAGTACTTC	CASSPRGGQINEQYF
.	TRBV19	TRBJ1-6	.	TGTGCCACAGGAGCGGGTCTTGTTTCACCCCTCCACTTT	CATGAGLVSPLHF
.	TRBV5-1	TRBJ2-1	.	TGCGCCAGCAGCTTGGCCCCCGGGTTCGGCAGGGAAACCTACAATGAGCAGTTCTTC	CASSLAPGFGRETYNEQFF
TRBD2	TRBV7-3	TRBJ2-3	.	TGTGCCAGCAGCCCTACTAGCGGGGGGGCAGATACGCAGTATTTT	CASSPTSGGADTQYF
.	TRBV28	TRBJ1-3	.	TGTGCCAGCAGCCGGGACACCTTCTCTGGAAACACCATATATTTT	CASSRDTFSGNTIYF
.	TRBV6-5	TRBJ2-7	.	TGTGCCAGCAGTTACTCGAGAGGGGGGCCCTACGAGCAGTACTTC	CASSYSRGGPYEQYF
.	TRBV27	TRBJ2-1	.	TGTGCCAGCAGTCCTACAACCAGGGGTGAGCAGTTCTTC	CASSPTTRGEQFF
.	TRBV2	TRBJ1-2	.	TGTGCCAGCAGTGTGGACAGTAACTATGGCTACACCTTC	CASSVDSNYGYTF
.	TRBV7-2	TRBJ2-3	.	TGTGCCAGCAGCTTGGGTCCTGATGTGGATACGCAGTATTTT	CASSLGPDVDTQYF
.	TRBV28	TRBJ2-5	.	TGTGCCATCCTCCAAGGGAGAGGAGAGACCCAGTACTTC	CAILQGRGETQYF
.	TRBV6-5	TRBJ1-5	.	TGTGCCAGCAGCGGGAGATCTCATCAGCCCCAGCATTTT	CASSGRSHQPQHF
TRBD1	TRBV2	TRBJ1-1	.	TGTGCCAGCAGTCAAAGGACAGGAAAGACTGAAGCTTTCTTT	CASSQRTGKTEAFF
TRBD1	TRBV15	TRBJ1-1	.	TGTGCCACCAGTAGCAGGTCCCCTAGACAGGGACGGGACACTGAAGCTTTCTTT	CATSSRSPRQGRDTEAFF
.	TRBV7-3	TRBJ2-3	.	TGTGCCAAGCCGGGCTCGGGGGGCCCGGCCGATACGCAGTATTTT	CAKPGSGGPADTQYF
.	TRBV5-1	TRBJ2-5	.	TGCGCCAGCAGCTTGAGCCAGGGCTCGCAGACCCAGTACTTC	CASSLSQGSQTQYF
.	TRBV7-3	TRBJ2-7	.	TGTGCCAGCAGCCCCTCTCCCGACCGGGAGCAGTACTTC	CASSPSPDREQYF
TRBD1	TRBV4-1	TRBJ1-1	.	TGCGCCAGCAGCCAAGATCGGACAGGGGGGTGGAGGACTGAAGCTTTCTTT	CASSQDRTGGWRTEAFF
TRBD2	TRBV5-1	TRBJ2-3	.	TGCGCCAGTTCTAGCGGCGGCACAGATACGCAGTATTTT	CASSSGGTDTQYF
.	TRBV7-9	TRBJ2-2	.	TGTGCCAGCAGCTTAGATTTGGGATACACCGGGGAGCTGTTTTTT	CASSLDLGYTGELFF
.	TRBV9	TRBJ2-4	.	TGTGCCAGCAGTAGCCGGGGGGACACCCTAGCCAAAAACATTCAGTACTTC	CASSSRGDTLAKNIQYF
.	TRBV7-3	TRBJ2-3	.	TGTGCCAGCAGCTTAGTAGGCTACCCCACAGATACGCAGTATTTT	CASSLVGYPTDTQYF
.	TRBV15	TRBJ1-5	.	TGTGCCACCAGCAGAGATTTGCAGCCCCAGCATTTT	CATSRDLQPQHF
.	TRBV11-2	TRBJ2-7	.	TGTGCCAGCAGCTTAGCAGGAGCCATCTACGAGCAGTACTTC	CASSLAGAIYEQYF
.	TRBV27	TRBJ2-5	few	TGTGCCAGCAGTTTAAGGACACAAGAGACCCAGTACTTC	CASSLRTQETQYF
.	TRBV7-2	TRBJ2-3	.	TGTGCCAGCAGCAAATCCAATGGTAGAGATACGCAGTATTTT	CASSKSNGRDTQYF
TRBD2	TRBV6-1	TRBJ2-5	.	TGTGCCAGCAGAGAACTAGCGGCCCCCGGGACCCAGTACTTC	CASRELAAPGTQYF
TRBD1	TRBV5-1	TRBJ1-6	medium-sized	TGCGCCAGCAGCTCGGGACAGAATAATTCACCCCTCCACTTT	CASSSGQNNSPLHF
TRBD1	TRBV19	TRBJ1-3	.	TGTGCCAGTAGTGTACAGGGGGCCCGTGGAAACACCATATATTTT	CASSVQGARGNTIYF
.	TRBV23-1	TRBJ2-1	once	TGCGCCAGCAGACTCGGGACTCCCTACAATGAGCAGTTCTTC	CASRLGTPYNEQFF
.	TRBV7-2	TRBJ1-3	.	TGTGCCAGCAGCCCAGCCTACGGGGCTGGAAACACCATATATTTT	CASSPAYGAGNTIYF
.	TRBV23-1	TRBJ2-7	.	TGCGCCAGCACCCCACTGAGGGGCTGGACTTACGAGCAGTACTTC	CASTPLRGWTYEQYF
.	TRBV7-9	TRBJ2-5	once	TGTGCCAGCAGCTCATTTGGGCAGGCACAAGAGACCCAGTACTTC	CASSSFGQAQETQYF
.	TRBV7-9	TRBJ2-1	.	TGTGCCAGCAGCTTAGGGGGGGCCGCGAATGAGCAGTTCTTC	CASSLGGAANEQFF
.	TRBV25-1	TRBJ1-3	.	TGTGCCAGCAGTGACAGGCTCCTCTCTGGAAACACCATATATTTT	CASSDRLLSGNTIYF
.	TRBV7-2	TRBJ2-7	.	TGTGCCAGCAGCTTGGACGCAACAGCCTACGAGCAGTACTTC	CASSLDATAYEQYF
TRBD1	TRBV4-1	TRBJ1-6	few	TGCGCCAGCAGCCAAGTTCCCGGGACAGCACCCCTCCACTTT	CASSQVPGTAPLHF
TRBD1	TRBV2	TRBJ2-5	.	TGTGCCAGCGAAGGGGGACAGGGACAAGAGACCCAGTACTTC	CASEGGQGQETQYF
TRBD1	TRBV2	TRBJ1-6	.	TGTGCCAGCGGGACAGGGGTGAATTCACCCCTCCACTTT	CASGTGVNSPLHF
TRBD1	TRBV7-2	TRBJ2-3	.	TGTGCCAGCAGCCTTGACAGGGGAACAGATACGCAGTATTTT	CASSLDRGTDTQYF
TRBD1	TRBV2	TRBJ2-5	.	TGTGCCAGCAGGGGAGGGACAGGGGGCTATGAGACCCAGTACTTC	CASRGGTGGYETQYF
.	TRBV6-6	TRBJ2-3	.	TGTGCCAGCACTAGGGACCCCGTCACAGATACGCAGTATTTT	CASTRDPVTDTQYF